The 26 T cell receptor beta chains reported below all come from one sample, sequenced in a study of T-cell memory formation after mild COVID-19. TCRdb re-analysed the 5' RACE reads in MiXCR, keeping a single row per CDR3 protein. The repertoire holds about 200,000 distinct CDR3 sequences, with approximately 10% as singletons. The sequencing input was PBMCs or a T cell subset sorted from them (not recorded which). The receptor set was obtained from a man between 18 and 35 years old who had mild COVID-19 (a few samples of this study predate the infection). Cell type and time point are not known.

The sample holds a few counts of this clonotype. The rearrangement uses TRBV27 and TRBJ2-5; TRBD2 agrees at 7 bases. V trimming: 5 bases; J trimming: 7 bases; junction bases outside the gene matches: 13. The CDR3 is 15 residues long. Germline V gene lookup returns CDR1 MNHEY and CDR2 SMNVEV (reference sequence). Written as DNA, the CDR3 is TGTGCCAGCAGTCCCGGAGGTAGCGGGTATGCGACCCAGTACTTC. Its protein is CASSPGGSGYATQYF.

This clonotype was found many times. The V call is TRBV20-1, the J call TRBJ2-3; D might be TRBD1 (6 bases). The CDR3 is 15 amino acids. Germline V gene sequence: CDR1 DFQATT, CDR2 SNEGSKA (reference sequence). V was trimmed by 5 bases and J by 0 bases, leaving 15 bases between them. CDR3 bases: TGCAGTGCTCCCGCCAGGGGCTTTAGCACAGATACGCAGTATTTT. Its protein product is CSAPARGFSTDTQYF.

This clonotype was seen a few times. The chain joins TRBV12-3 or TRBV12-4 to TRBJ2-1; maybe TRBD2 (7 bases). The CDR3 has 15 amino acids. V was trimmed by 7 bases and J by 5 bases, leaving 18 bases between them. In nucleotides, the CDR3 is TGTGCCAGCAATCAGAAGGGGGGGGCCCACAATGAGCAGTTCTTC. This gives the protein CASNQKGGAHNEQFF.

The rearrangement uses TRBV3-1 and TRBJ2-1, with 8 nucleotides matching TRBD2. The J segment lost 6 bases and the V segment lost 3 bases, leaving 10 bases of the junction unmatched. The CDR3 totals 16 residues. Looked up from germline, CDR1 is LGHDT and CDR2 is YNNKEL (reference sequence). CDR3 nucleotides: TGTGCCAGCAGCCAGTTGGGGACTAGTACGGCCAATGAGCAGTTCTTC. Its protein is CASSQLGTSTANEQFF.

This clonotype was detected only a few times. The rearrangement links TRBV7-3 to TRBJ2-1; TRBD1 aligns across 11 bases. The germline CDR1 and CDR2 sequences are SGHTA and FQGTGA. The ends lost 5 bases at V and 6 bases at J; junction bases unmatched: 9. The CDR3 runs to 16 residues. The CDR3 sequence is CASSTGQGVFSNEQFF. Written as DNA, the CDR3 is TGTGCCAGCAGCACGGGACAGGGGGTATTTTCCAATGAGCAGTTCTTC.

This clonotype was counted only a few times. This chain uses TRBV20-1 with TRBJ2-4; D ambiguous. Per the germline V gene, CDR1 is DFQATT and CDR2 is SNEGSKA (reference sequence). This CDR3 comprises 10 residues. V was trimmed by 6 bases and J by 5 bases, leaving 5 bases between them. CDR3 region: CSAAENIQYF. CDR3 DNA: TGCAGTGCGGCCGAAAACATTCAGTACTTC.

This clonotype showed up just a few times. The chain employs TRBV24-1 and TRBJ2-2; no clear D gene. The V end lost 3 bases, the J end lost 7 bases, and 11 bases lay between the germline ends. In germline, CDR1 is KGHDR, CDR2 SFDVKD. The CDR3 contains 14 residues. The CDR3 DNA reads TGTGCCACCAGTGATATCCAGGTTCACGGGGAGCTGTTTTTT. Translating gives CATSDIQVHGELFF.

In this sample, this clonotype turned up many times. V and J are TRBV6-6 and TRBJ1-2; no clear D gene. The CDR3 totals 12 residues. V lost 5 bases, J lost 5 bases, and 9 bases lay in between. CDR1 and CDR2 from the germline V gene are MNHNY and SVGAGI (reference sequence). CDR3 region: CASSDDTYGYTF. Here the CDR3 DNA reads TGTGCCAGCAGTGACGATACGTATGGCTACACCTTC.

The sample holds a few counts of this clonotype. V is TRBV7-3 and J is TRBJ2-3; a weak D match, TRBD1 (6 bases). CDR3 length equals 15 residues. Germline V gene sequence: CDR1 SGHTA, CDR2 FQGTGA. Trimming took off 1 base at V and 4 bases at J, with 12 bases between the two ends. CDR3 bases: TGTGCCAGCAGCTTAAACTTGGCAGGGGCAGATACGCAGTATTTT. It codes for CASSLNLAGADTQYF. Full variable domain (rest looked up from reference TRBV7-3 and TRBJ2-3): GAGVSQTPSNKVTEKGKYVELRCDPISGHTALYWYRQSLGQGPEFLIYFQGTGAADDSGLPNDRFFAVRPEGSVSTLKIQRTERGDSAVYLCASSLNLAGADTQYFGPGTRLTVL.

The CDR3 sequence: CASTGLLTTEAFF. CDR3 coding DNA: TGTGCCAGCACCGGACTGCTTACCACTGAAGCTTTCTTT. The chain couples TRBV7-6 to TRBJ1-1; D call uncertain. The CDR3 covers 13 residues. CDR1 and CDR2 (germline): SGHVS, FNYEAQ. Trimming stripped 7 bases from V and 4 bases from J, with 13 bases between.

This clonotype was found a few times. The chain carries TRBV6-2 or TRBV6-3 and TRBJ2-7; weak D call: TRBD1 (5 bases). The CDR3 has 17 residues. V lost 0 bases to trimming and J lost 2 bases, with 17 bases between them. From germline, CDR1 is MNHEY and CDR2 SVGEGT. CDR3 residues: CASSYSSRQNPTYEQYV. DNA for the CDR3: TGTGCCAGCAGTTACTCCTCCCGACAGAACCCTACCTACGAGCAGTACGTC.

This clonotype has just a few counts. The genes are TRBV20-1 and TRBJ2-1; 13 positions agree with TRBD2. V was pared by 6 bases and J by 8 bases, with 7 bases of the junction left unmatched. This CDR3 is 14 amino acids long. Germline V CDR1 and CDR2: DFQATT, SNEGSKA (reference sequence). CDR3 in DNA: TGCAGTGCAATCACTAGCGGGGGGGTTGATGAGCAGTTCTTC. Its translation: CSAITSGGVDEQFF.

There are a few counts of this clonotype. The V gene is TRBV9, the J gene TRBJ2-1; TRBD2 aligns across 7 bases. The V and J ends lost 3 bases and 3 bases, in that order; junction bases with no gene match: 6. Germline V CDR1 and CDR2: SGDLS, YYNGEE. This CDR3 contains 15 residues. The chain's CDR3 is CASSERGDLYNEQFF. DNA of the CDR3: TGTGCCAGCAGCGAACGGGGGGACCTCTACAATGAGCAGTTCTTC.

This clonotype has a count of ten or more. V usage is TRBV5-1 and J usage is TRBJ1-3; TRBD1 agrees at 7 bases. V was pared by 9 bases and J by 0 bases, with 6 bases of the junction left unmatched. The germline V gene encodes CDR1 SGHRS and CDR2 YFSETQ. The CDR3 consists of 14 residues. For the CDR3, the DNA is TGCGCCACCGGGCAGGGGGACTCTGGAAACACCATATATTTT. Its translation is CATGQGDSGNTIYF. The full variable domain, in which reference TRBV5-1 and TRBJ1-3 provide the parts outside the CDR3, is KAGVTQTPRYLIKTRGQQVTLSCSPISGHRSVSWYQQTPGQGLQFLFEYFSETQRNKGNFPGRFSGRQFSNSRSEMNVSTLELGDSALYLCATGQGDSGNTIYFGEGSWLTVV.

This clonotype was detected many times. The chain joins TRBV9 to TRBJ2-5, with D uncertain. Germline V CDR1 and CDR2: SGDLS, YYNGEE. Trimming removed 0 bases at V and 2 bases at J, with 5 bases between. CDR3 size: 13 residues. The CDR3: CASSVAIQETQYF. The CDR3 coding sequence is TGTGCCAGCAGCGTAGCTATACAAGAGACCCAGTACTTC.

The chain carries TRBV10-3 and TRBJ2-1; either TRBD1 or TRBD2 may supply D (7 bases each). CDR1 and CDR2 from the germline V gene are ENHRY and SYGVKD. This CDR3 comprises 18 residues. The V gene lost 0 bases and the J gene lost 1 base, with 16 bases spanning the gap. CDR3: CAISESRGGGTSYNEQFF. CDR3 bases: TGTGCCATCAGTGAGTCGAGGGGAGGGGGCACTTCCTACAATGAGCAGTTCTTC.

This clonotype was seen only a few times. CDR3 protein: CASSEVGADTQYF. Here the CDR3 DNA reads TGTGCCAGCAGTGAAGTGGGGGCCGATACGCAGTATTTT. The chain couples TRBV6-1 to TRBJ2-3; tentatively, D is TRBD1 (6 bases). Germline V gene sequence: CDR1 MNHNS, CDR2 SASEGT. This CDR3 is built from 13 residues. V was trimmed by 1 base and J by 6 bases, leaving 8 bases between them.

This clonotype was picked up many times. The chain uses TRBV5-1 and TRBJ2-6; D uncertain. This CDR3 region has 13 residues. The germline CDR1 and CDR2 sequences are SGHRS and YFSETQ. V lost 9 bases, J lost 3 bases, and 10 bases lay in between. DNA of the CDR3: TGCGCCACCACTTCCGGTGGGGCCAACGTCCTGACTTTC. Translation: CATTSGGANVLTF.

This clonotype was picked up many times. The chain has TRBV20-1 and TRBJ2-7; D might be TRBD1 (5 bases). The CDR3 totals 14 residues. The ends were cut back, 6 bases at V and 2 bases at J, with 17 bases in the middle. The germline gives CDR1 DFQATT, CDR2 SNEGSKA (reference sequence). In DNA, the CDR3 is TGCAGTGCCGGTGGGCAGTTAGGGGCCTACGAGCAGTACGTC. It codes for CSAGGQLGAYEQYV.

This chain joins TRBV12-3 or TRBV12-4 and TRBJ1-5; D is perhaps TRBD1 (5 bases). The CDR3 runs to 14 residues. V lost 3 bases and J 2 bases, leaving 8 bases between the germline ends. The CDR3: CASSFSGGNQPQHF. DNA of the CDR3: TGTGCCAGCAGTTTCTCGGGGGGCAATCAGCCCCAGCATTTT.

At least ten counts were recorded for this clonotype. The V and J genes are TRBV6-5 and TRBJ2-5; possibly TRBD1 or TRBD2 for D (5 bases each). This CDR3 comprises 14 residues. The V gene's germline CDR1 is MNHEY and CDR2 SVGAGI. V lost 5 bases to trimming and J lost 1 base, with 11 bases between them. In DNA form, the CDR3 reads TGTGCCAGCAGTAACCGGGACGGCCAAGAGACCCAGTACTTC. This encodes CASSNRDGQETQYF.

This clonotype came up a few times. The CDR3 coding sequence is TGTGCCAGCAGTTTCGATGCCGGGCCTTATGAGCAGTTCTTC. It codes for CASSFDAGPYEQFF. The chain recombines TRBV27 with TRBJ2-1; D uncertain. CDR3 length: 14 amino acids. The germline gives CDR1 MNHEY, CDR2 SMNVEV (reference sequence). V was clipped by 3 bases and J by 8 bases, with 14 bases between them.

This clonotype occurred many times. V usage is TRBV12-3 or TRBV12-4 and J usage is TRBJ1-1, with D perhaps TRBD1 (6 bases). The CDR3 contains 12 residues. V was shortened by 8 bases and J by 3 bases, with 10 bases between the two germline ends. The CDR3 loop reads CASLEGDTEAFF. The CDR3, as DNA: TGTGCCAGCCTAGAGGGGGACACTGAAGCTTTCTTT.

The rearrangement joins TRBV20-1 to TRBJ2-2; D gene unclear. With 3 bases removed from V and 5 bases from J, the gap between germline ends came to 10 bases. CDR1 is DFQATT, CDR2 SNEGSKA, per germline (reference sequence). The CDR3 spans 13 residues. DNA for the CDR3: TGCAGTGCTAGGCTAGTAGGGACCGGGGAGCTGTTTTTT. This gives the protein CSARLVGTGELFF.

This clonotype was recorded at least ten times. The rearrangement links TRBV5-1 to TRBJ2-1, with a possible D match to TRBD1 (6 bases). Between the trimmed V and J ends, which lost 4 bases and 0 bases, there was a span of 17 bases. CDR3 length equals 17 residues. The germline V gene has CDR1 SGHRS and CDR2 YFSETQ. Here the CDR3 reads CASSNSQGSSSYNEQFF. DNA of the CDR3: TGCGCCAGCAGCAACTCACAGGGCAGTAGCTCCTACAATGAGCAGTTCTTC. Complete variable domain (other parts from reference TRBV5-1 and TRBJ2-1): KAGVTQTPRYLIKTRGQQVTLSCSPISGHRSVSWYQQTPGQGLQFLFEYFSETQRNKGNFPGRFSGRQFSNSRSEMNVSTLELGDSALYLCASSNSQGSSSYNEQFFGPGTRLTVL.

This clonotype was found a few times. The chain joins TRBV27 to TRBJ1-6; D gene unclear. The V and J ends lost 3 bases and 5 bases respectively, with 11 bases between them. Germline V CDR1 and CDR2: MNHEY, SMNVEV (reference sequence). CDR3 length: 15 amino acids. CDR3 nucleotide sequence: TGTGCCAGCAGTTTCCCAAGGGAGAATAATTCACCCCTCCACTTT. Its protein is CASSFPRENNSPLHF.